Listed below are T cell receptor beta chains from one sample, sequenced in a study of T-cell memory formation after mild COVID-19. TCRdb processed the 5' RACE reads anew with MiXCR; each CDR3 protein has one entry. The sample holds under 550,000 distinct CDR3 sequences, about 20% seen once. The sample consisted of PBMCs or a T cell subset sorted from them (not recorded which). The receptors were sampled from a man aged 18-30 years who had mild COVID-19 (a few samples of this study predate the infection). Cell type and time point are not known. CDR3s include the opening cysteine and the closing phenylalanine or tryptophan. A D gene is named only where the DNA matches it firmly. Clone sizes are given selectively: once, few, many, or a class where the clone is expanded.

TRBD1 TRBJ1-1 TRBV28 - TGTGCCAGCAGTTTAGGACAGGGACAAGCTTTCTTT CASSLGQGQAFF
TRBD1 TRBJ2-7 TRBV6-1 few TGTGCCAGCAGTTCCCGGACAGGGAACCACGAGCAGTACTTC CASSSRTGNHEQYF
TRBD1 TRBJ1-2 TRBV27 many TGTGCCAGCAGGACCGGGACAGGGTTTGGCTACACCTTC CASRTGTGFGYTF
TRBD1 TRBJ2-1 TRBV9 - TGTGCCAGCAGCCCTAGGGGGCTCATGAATGAGCAGTTCTTC CASSPRGLMNEQFF
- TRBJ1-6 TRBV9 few TGTGCCAGCAGCACCCGTCCGGAGGTTAATTCACCCCTCCACTTT CASSTRPEVNSPLHF
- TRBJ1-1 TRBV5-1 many TGCGCCAGCAGCTTGGTATCTGGAGCGAACACTGAAGCTTTCTTT CASSLVSGANTEAFF
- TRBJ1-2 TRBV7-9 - TGTGCCAGCAGCTCAGGACGGGATACCATCTATGGCTACACCTTC CASSSGRDTIYGYTF
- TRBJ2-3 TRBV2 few TGTGCCAGCAGGGCGGGACTTCTCCTGGCGCATACGCAGTATTTT CASRAGLLLAHTQYF
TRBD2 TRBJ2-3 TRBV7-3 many TGTGCCAGCAGCTTAACTAGCGGGCGCACAGATACGCAGTATTTT CASSLTSGRTDTQYF
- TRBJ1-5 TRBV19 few TGTGCCAGTAGAGGGGTCACAACTGGGAATCAGCCCCAGCATTTT CASRGVTTGNQPQHF
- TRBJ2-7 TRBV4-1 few TGCGCCAGCAGCCAAAGTGGTGCGGTCTACGAGCAGTACTTC CASSQSGAVYEQYF
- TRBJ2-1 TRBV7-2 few TGTGCCAGCAGCTTACGGTCGGGGGGCCTACATAAGCAGTTCTTC CASSLRSGGLHKQFF
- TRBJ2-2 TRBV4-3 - TGCGCCAGGGCTCGGGGTGGGTCCGGGGAGCTGTTTTTT CARARGGSGELFF
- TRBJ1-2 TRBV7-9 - TGTGCCAGCAGCTTAAACACAGGGTTCGGCTACACCTTC CASSLNTGFGYTF
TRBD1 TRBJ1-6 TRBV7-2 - TGTGCCAGCAGCGTCTTGACAGGGCTCAATTCACCCCTCCACTTT CASSVLTGLNSPLHF
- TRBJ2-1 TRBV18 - TGTGCCAGCTCACCGAGCGGAAGTGGCTCCTACAATGAGCAGTTCTTC CASSPSGSGSYNEQFF
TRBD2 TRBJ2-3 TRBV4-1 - TGCGCCAGCACCCTGGGACTAGCGGGGAGCACAGATACGCAGTATTTT CASTLGLAGSTDTQYF
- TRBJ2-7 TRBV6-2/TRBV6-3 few TGTGCCAGCACCTCGTGGGCCACAGCAGACTTC CASTSWATADF
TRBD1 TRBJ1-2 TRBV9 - TGTGCCAGCTCAGGGGGCGCTCTAGCTGGCTACACCTTC CASSGGALAGYTF
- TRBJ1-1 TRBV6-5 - TGTGCCAGCAGTTTTACCCGTCACACTGAAGCTTTCTTT CASSFTRHTEAFF
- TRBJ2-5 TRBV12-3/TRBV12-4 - TGTGCCAGCAGTTTGATAAGAGGACAAGAAGAGACCCAGTACTTC CASSLIRGQEETQYF
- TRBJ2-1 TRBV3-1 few TGTGCCAGCAGCCCCGGGGGGCATGAGCAGTTCTTC CASSPGGHEQFF
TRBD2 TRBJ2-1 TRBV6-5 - TGTGCCAGCAGCCCGACTAGCGGGGGGGCCAAGTTAGTTGGTGAGCAGTTCTTC CASSPTSGGAKLVGEQFF
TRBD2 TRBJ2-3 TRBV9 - TGTGCCAGCAGCCCTACGGGGGGGCCGGGTACGCAGTATTTT CASSPTGGPGTQYF
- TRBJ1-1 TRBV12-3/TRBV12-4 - TGTGCCAGCAGTCCATATTCGAGGGCCACTGAAGCTTTCTTT CASSPYSRATEAFF
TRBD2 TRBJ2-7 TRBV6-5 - TGTGCCAGCAGTTACCGCCCGACTAGCGGGGCCGCCGGGCTCGAGCAGTACTTC CASSYRPTSGAAGLEQYF
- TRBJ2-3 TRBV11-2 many TGTGCCAGCAGCTTATACCCACCCAGCACAGATACGCAGTATTTT CASSLYPPSTDTQYF
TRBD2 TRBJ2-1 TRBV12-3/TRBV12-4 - TGTGCCAGCAGTTTGTCGGGCGGGGGGTGGCATGAGCAGTTCTTC CASSLSGGGWHEQFF
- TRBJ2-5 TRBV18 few TGTGCCAGCTCAGAGACACCTTTGGAGACCCAGTACTTC CASSETPLETQYF
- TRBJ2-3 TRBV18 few TGTGCCAGCTCACCAACGGTATCGGATACGCAGTATTTT CASSPTVSDTQYF
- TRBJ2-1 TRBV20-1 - TGCAGTGCCCCGAACCTGGGGTCGGGCTACAATGAGCAGTTCTTC CSAPNLGSGYNEQFF
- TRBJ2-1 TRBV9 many TGTGCCAGCAGCAAACAAAGCTCCTACAATGAGCAGTTCTTC CASSKQSSYNEQFF
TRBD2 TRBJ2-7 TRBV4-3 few TGCGCCAGCAGCCCCCGCCCCCCCCGGGGTAGCGGGGGCCACGAGCAGTACTTC CASSPRPPRGSGGHEQYF
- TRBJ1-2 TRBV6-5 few TGTGCCAGCAGTTACACCTTGCGTGGCGGAAACTATGGCTACACCTTC CASSYTLRGGNYGYTF
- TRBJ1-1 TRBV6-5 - TGTGCCAGCAGTTACGGTAGCAGGGCTTTCTTT CASSYGSRAFF
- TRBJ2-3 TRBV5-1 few TGCGCCAGCAGCTTGGTGGCCAGGGGGGGATCAGATACGCAGTATTTT CASSLVARGGSDTQYF
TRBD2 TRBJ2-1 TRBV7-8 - TGTGCCAGCAGCTTGTCGACTAGCGGGGGGGCGGCTGAGCAGTTCTTC CASSLSTSGGAAEQFF